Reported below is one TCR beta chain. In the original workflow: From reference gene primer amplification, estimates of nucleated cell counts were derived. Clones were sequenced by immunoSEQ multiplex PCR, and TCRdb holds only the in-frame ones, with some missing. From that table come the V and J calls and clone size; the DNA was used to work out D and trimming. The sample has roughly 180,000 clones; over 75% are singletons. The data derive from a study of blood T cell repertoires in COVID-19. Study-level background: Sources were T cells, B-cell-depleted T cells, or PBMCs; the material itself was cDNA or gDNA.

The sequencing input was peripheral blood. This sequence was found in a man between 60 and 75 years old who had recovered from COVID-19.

CDR3 sequence reads: CAGRDNYGYTF. For the CDR3, the DNA is TGTGCCGGCCGGGATAACTATGGCTACACCTTC. The chain carries TRBV28 and TRBJ1-2; no clear D. CDR1 and CDR2 (germline): MDHEN, SYDVKM. The CDR3 is 11 residues long. V was cut by 11 bases and J by 1 base, with 8 bases left in between.